The 12 T cell receptor beta chains below were found in one sample sequenced in a study of blood T cell repertoires in COVID-19. Sequenced by immunoSEQ multiplex PCR; TCRdb stores in-frame clones only, minus some. The table records 60,000 to 80,000 clones, 75% to 90% of them present only once. Material: peripheral blood. The receptors were sampled from a man aged 60 to 75 with acute or convalescent COVID-19.

The chain has TRBV7-8 and TRBJ2-2, with 8 bases fitting TRBD2. The CDR3 is 16 amino acids. Germline values: CDR1 SGHVS, CDR2 FQNEAQ. V was pared by 5 bases and J by 3 bases, with 8 bases of the junction left unmatched. The CDR3 DNA is TGTGCCAGCAGCGTTCTCGGGGGGGCCGACACCGGGGAGCTGTTTTTT. This sequence encodes CASSVLGGADTGELFF.

The gene calls are TRBV19 and TRBJ1-3, with D possibly matching TRBD1 (5 bases). The CDR3 runs to 14 residues. Germline CDR1 reads LNHDA; CDR2 reads SQIVND (reference sequence). V was clipped by 4 bases and J by 7 bases, with 14 bases between them. This chain's CDR3 is CASSTRQPYNTIYF. DNA for the CDR3: TGTGCCAGTAGTACCCGACAGCCGTACAACACCATATATTTT. Drawing the rest from reference TRBV19 and TRBJ1-3, the complete variable domain is DGGITQSPKYLFRKEGQNVTLSCEQNLNHDAMYWYRQDPGQGLRLIYYSQIVNDFQKGDIAEGYSVSREKKESFPLTVTSAQKNPTAFYLCASSTRQPYNTIYFGEGSWLTVV.

The rearrangement links TRBV28 to TRBJ1-5; 8 bases fit TRBD1. This CDR3 is built from 14 residues. Germline lookup yields CDR1 MDHEN and CDR2 SYDVKM. V trimming: 8 bases; J trimming: 6 bases; junction bases outside the gene matches: 9. The CDR3 loop reads CASSTGGGLQPQHF. The DNA for the CDR3 is TGTGCCAGCTCAACAGGGGGAGGACTTCAGCCCCAGCATTTT.

The genes are TRBV2 and TRBJ2-5; D perhaps matches TRBD1 (6 bases). The ends were cut back, 0 bases at V and 5 bases at J, with 10 bases in the middle. The CDR3 runs to 14 residues. From germline, CDR1 is SNHLY and CDR2 FYNNEI. CDR3 sequence (DNA): TGTGCCAGCAGTGAAGCTACAGGGATGGAGACCCAGTACTTC. This sequence encodes CASSEATGMETQYF.

V usage is TRBV11-2 and J usage is TRBJ1-6, with D hard to call. Germline V gene sequence: CDR1 SGHAT, CDR2 FQNNGV. The CDR3 has 15 amino acids. Trimming took off 7 bases at V and 7 bases at J, with 17 bases between the two ends. This CDR3 reads CASTTGVLGNSPLHF. The CDR3 DNA is TGTGCCAGCACCACCGGGGTATTGGGGAATTCACCCCTCCACTTT. Full variable domain (rest looked up from reference TRBV11-2 and TRBJ1-6): EAGVAQSPRYKIIEKRQSVAFWCNPISGHATLYWYQQILGQGPKLLIQFQNNGVVDDSQLPKDRFSAERLKGVDSTLKIQPAKLEDSAVYLCASTTGVLGNSPLHFGNGTRLTVT.

The chain links TRBV27 to TRBJ2-2; D not certain. This CDR3 spans 14 amino acids. The germline V gene encodes CDR1 MNHEY and CDR2 SMNVEV (reference sequence). With 4 bases removed from V and 6 bases from J, the gap between germline ends came to 12 bases. The chain's CDR3 is CASSSSLLPGELFF. CDR3 coding DNA: TGTGCCAGCAGTTCCTCACTCCTTCCCGGGGAGCTGTTTTTT.

The V and J genes are TRBV4-1 and TRBJ1-2, with 7 positions matching TRBD1. J was trimmed by 8 bases and V by 3 bases; bases with no gene match: 12. The CDR3 totals 15 residues. CDR1 is MGHRA and CDR2 is YSYEKL in the germline V gene. Here the CDR3 DNA reads TGCGCCAGCAGCCAGGATGGACAGGCCGTTTACGGCTACACCTTC. Its protein product is CASSQDGQAVYGYTF.

The chain carries TRBV7-9 and TRBJ2-1; TRBD2 matches at 8 bases. Germline CDR1 and CDR2: SEHNR and FQNEAQ (reference sequence). The CDR3 has 15 amino acids. V lost 4 bases and J lost 4; bases outside the gene matches: 6. The CDR3 DNA sequence: TGTGCCAGCAGCTCGGGACTAGGTTTATACAATGAGCAGTTCTTC. Its protein is CASSSGLGLYNEQFF. Supplemented by reference TRBV7-9 and TRBJ2-1, the full variable domain reads DTGVSQNPRHKITKRGQNVTFRCDPISEHNRLYWYRQTLGQGPEFLTYFQNEAQLEKSRLLSDRFSAERPKGSFSTLEIQRTEQGDSAMYLCASSSGLGLYNEQFFGPGTRLTVL.

About this clone: The sample carries other DNA sequences with the same CDR3. The V and J genes are TRBV5-8 and TRBJ1-6; tentatively, D is TRBD1 (5 bases). The CDR3 has 15 residues. Trimming removed 1 base at V and 9 bases at J, with 14 bases between. Germline V gene sequence: CDR1 SGHTS, CDR2 YDEGEE. In DNA, the CDR3 is TGTGCCAGCAGCTTGACAGGAAAAGGTGGTTCACCCCTCCACTTT. It specifies CASSLTGKGGSPLHF.

The chain has TRBV18 and TRBJ1-2, with 7 bases fitting TRBD1. Germline assignment: CDR1 KGHSH and CDR2 LQKENI. Trimming at V came to 3 bases and at J to 6 bases, leaving 10 bases not matched to a gene. CDR3 length: 15 residues. The CDR3 loop is CASSPQQTGTNGYTF. The CDR3 region has the DNA TGTGCCAGCTCACCCCAACAGACAGGGACGAATGGCTACACCTTC.

The chain carries TRBV2 and TRBJ2-7; D call uncertain. V lost 4 bases and J 0 bases, leaving 10 bases between the germline ends. Germline CDR1 reads SNHLY; CDR2 reads FYNNEI. The CDR3 covers 14 residues. The CDR3 region has the DNA TGTGCCAGCAGTGTGGCAGTTTTCTCCTACGAGCAGTACTTC. Translated: CASSVAVFSYEQYF.

This CDR3 reads CASSLSPAAGNTIYF. CDR3 coding DNA: TGTGCCAGCAGTTTATCCCCTGCAGCTGGAAACACCATATATTTT. The V call is TRBV28, the J call TRBJ1-3; no clear D gene. CDR3 size: 15 residues. V was pared by 1 base and J by 2 bases, with 9 bases between. Germline assignment: CDR1 MDHEN and CDR2 SYDVKM.